A single sample is the source of the 6 T cell receptor beta chains below, sequenced in a study of blood T cell repertoires in COVID-19. The table came from immunoSEQ multiplex PCR; TCRdb's copy has only in-frame clones and leaves some out. In the table there are over 200,000 clones, around 84% of which are singletons. The source material was PBMCs or T cells enriched from blood (not recorded which). These receptors were obtained from a man aged 18 to 29 who had recovered from COVID-19.

The genes are TRBV19 and TRBJ2-7; TRBD1 aligns across 9 bases. The germline V gene has CDR1 LNHDA and CDR2 SQIVND (reference sequence). This CDR3 spans 15 amino acids. V lost 4 bases and J lost 3; bases outside the gene matches: 7. The chain's CDR3 is CASSTGTGNFYEQYF. The CDR3 DNA reads as TGTGCCAGTAGTACGGGGACAGGGAATTTCTACGAGCAGTACTTC.

This chain links TRBV29-1 with TRBJ2-7; maybe TRBD2 (6 bases). Trimming pared 4 bases from V and 0 bases from J, leaving 10 bases between. CDR3 length: 13 residues. The germline CDR1 and CDR2 sequences are SQVTM and ANQGSEA. The CDR3 reads CSVGPGSSYEQYF. The CDR3 DNA follows: TGCAGCGTTGGTCCCGGGAGCTCCTACGAGCAGTACTTC.

This chain uses TRBV5-3 with TRBJ1-1; TRBD1 might be the D (5 bases). TRBV5-3 is identified as an open reading frame with a role that is uncertain. The CDR3 runs to 13 residues. With 3 bases removed from V and 1 base from J, the gap between germline ends came to 7 bases. The CDR3 sequence: CARSWQGNTEAFF. The CDR3 nucleotides read TGTGCCAGAAGCTGGCAGGGGAACACTGAAGCTTTCTTT.

This rearrangement joins TRBV5-4 to TRBJ2-2, with 11 bases lining up with TRBD1. J lost 7 bases, V lost 0 bases, and 5 bases had no gene match. In germline, CDR1 is SGHNT, CDR2 YYREEE (reference sequence). CDR3 length: 16 amino acids. CDR3 sequence (DNA): TGTGCCAGCAGCTTGGCCGGACAGGGGGCAGGCGGGGAGCTGTTTTTT. Amino acid sequence: CASSLAGQGAGGELFF.

The CDR3: CASSFQAQGLPYEQYF. The CDR3 bases are TGCGCCAGCAGCTTTCAGGCCCAGGGGTTACCCTACGAGCAGTACTTC. The chain couples TRBV5-1 to TRBJ2-7, with D possibly being TRBD1 (6 bases). This CDR3 has 16 residues. In germline, CDR1 is SGHRS, CDR2 YFSETQ. Deletions cut 2 bases from V and 2 bases from J, with 17 bases between. The full variable domain, with the rest looked up from reference TRBV5-1 and TRBJ2-7, is KAGVTQTPRYLIKTRGQQVTLSCSPISGHRSVSWYQQTPGQGLQFLFEYFSETQRNKGNFPGRFSGRQFSNSRSEMNVSTLELGDSALYLCASSFQAQGLPYEQYFGPGTRLTVT.

The chain couples TRBV1 to TRBJ2-6; the table names TRBD1, a call not compared with the DNA. TRBV1 is tagged as a pseudogene. CDR3 length: 23 residues. CDR3 DNA: TGCACCAGCAGCCAAGATTGGGCCGGGGCGTGGAGGGACAGGAGCTCTGGGGCCAACGTCCTGACTTTC. Translating it yields CTSSQDWAGAWRDRSSGANVLTF.